This entry describes one T cell receptor (beta chain). Its antigen is unknown. These data originate in a study of blood T cells in healthy people across ages. Study-wide findings and caveats: Older age went with lower TCR beta diversity per million T cells, in a roughly linear way. PBMCs left unsorted prevented a conclusive naive versus antigen-experienced comparison. Long-lived donors exceeded aged donors in naive CD4+ cells and diversity.

Isolation of PBMCs gave at least 7 million cells per sample. A sample-barcoded 5' primer and a J-beta primer mix were used in a second PCR of roughly 6 to 11 cycles. TCRdb itself ran the 5' RACE reads through MiXCR, one entry per CDR3 protein. Of about a million distinct CDR3 sequences in the sample, around 48% are singletons; the top ten hold about an eighth. The sample was blood. This sequence was found in a man aged 30 to 39 in good health.

CDR3 sequence (DNA): TGTGCCAGCAGCTTAGATCGGGGGGGGTCGGGGGAAAAACTGTTTTTT. Protein: CASSLDRGGSGEKLFF. The rearrangement joins TRBV7-8 to TRBJ1-4, with a weak D call TRBD1 (5 bases). Germline CDR1 and CDR2: SGHVS and FQNEAQ. The CDR3 totals 16 residues. V was cut by 1 base and J by 8 bases, with 17 bases left in between.